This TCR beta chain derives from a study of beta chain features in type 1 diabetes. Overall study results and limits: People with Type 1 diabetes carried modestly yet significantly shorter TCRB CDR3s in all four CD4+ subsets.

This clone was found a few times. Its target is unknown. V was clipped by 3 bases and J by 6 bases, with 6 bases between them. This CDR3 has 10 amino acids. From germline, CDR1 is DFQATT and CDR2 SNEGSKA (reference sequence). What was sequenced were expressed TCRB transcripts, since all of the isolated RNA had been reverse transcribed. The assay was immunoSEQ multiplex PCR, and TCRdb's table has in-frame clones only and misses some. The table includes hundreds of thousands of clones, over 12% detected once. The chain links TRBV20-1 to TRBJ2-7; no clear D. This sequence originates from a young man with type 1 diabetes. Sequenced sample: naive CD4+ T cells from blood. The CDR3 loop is CSASIREQYF. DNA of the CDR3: TGCAGTGCTAGTATCCGCGAGCAGTACTTC.